A selection of T cell receptor beta chains follows, all from one sample in a study of T cell responses to AZD1222 COVID-19 vaccine. Profiling relied on immunoSEQ multiplex PCR, and the TCRdb table lists in-frame clones only, not all of them. The repertoire holds about 100,000 clones, with about 90% as singletons. This material consisted of peripheral blood, taken on day 0 of MenACWY control vaccination. The receptors derive from an adult in good health. The CDR3 runs from the conserved cysteine through the conserved F or W. D genes are given only for firm matches. The size entry is marked missing in some rows and otherwise reads once, few, many or a size class.

V	J	D	size	DNA	CDR3
TRBV5-4	TRBJ2-1	NA	NA	TGTGCCAGCAGCTTGGTTACTTCTTCCTCCTACAATGAGCAGTTCTTC	CASSLVTSSSYNEQFF
TRBV24-1	TRBJ1-2	TRBD1	few	TGTGCCACCGGAGCTGGGGTAAAGACAGGGGGCCTATCTAACTATGGCTACACCTTC	CATGAGVKTGGLSNYGYTF
TRBV10-3	TRBJ1-4	TRBD1	NA	TGTGCCATCAGTGGGACAGGGGCGAGGGGCGAAAAACTGTTTTTT	CAISGTGARGEKLFF
TRBV5-3	TRBJ1-6	TRBD1	NA	TGTGCCCCTCTACTAAGGACAGGGGAGGATTCACCCCTCCACTTT	CAPLLRTGEDSPLHF
TRBV6-5	TRBJ1-5	TRBD1	once	TGTGCCAGCAGTCCCAGGGGGCTAGGGAATCAGCCCCAGCATTTT	CASSPRGLGNQPQHF
TRBV19	TRBJ2-3	NA	NA	TGTGCCAGTAGTTTACCGGGGGAGCCAGATACGCAGTATTTT	CASSLPGEPDTQYF
TRBV18	TRBJ2-4	TRBD1	NA	TGTGCCAGCTCACCGAGACAGGGTCTAGCCAAAAACATTCAGTACTTC	CASSPRQGLAKNIQYF
TRBV12-3/TRBV12-4	TRBJ1-1	NA	NA	TGTGCCAGCAGTTTACAGAACACTGAAGCTTTCTTT	CASSLQNTEAFF
TRBV7-9	TRBJ1-6	NA	NA	TGTGCCAGCAGCTTAGGAAGGGGATCACCCCTCCACTTT	CASSLGRGSPLHF
TRBV25-1	TRBJ2-1	NA	NA	TGTGCCAGCAGTGGGTGGAATGAGCAGTTCTTC	CASSGWNEQFF
TRBV4-2	TRBJ1-5	NA	NA	TGTGCCAGCAGCCAAGACTTTTGGAATCAGCCCCAGCATTTT	CASSQDFWNQPQHF
TRBV6-2/TRBV6-3	TRBJ1-5	NA	NA	TGTGCCAGCAGTTTCAGGGGATCTCGTCAGCCCCAGCATTTT	CASSFRGSRQPQHF
TRBV28	TRBJ1-2	TRBD1	NA	TGTGCCAGCATCCAGGGGGGGGTTAACTATGGCTACACCTTC	CASIQGGVNYGYTF
TRBV7-9	TRBJ2-7	NA	NA	TGTGCCAGCAGTTTACAGGTCGCCTACGAGCAGTACTTC	CASSLQVAYEQYF
TRBV28	TRBJ2-7	NA	once	TGTGCCAGCAGTAACCGGATGGACTACGAGCAGTACTTC	CASSNRMDYEQYF
TRBV7-9	TRBJ2-1	NA	NA	TGTGCCAGCAGCTCCGTTGAGGGGGTCTTCTCCTACAATGAGCAGTTCTTC	CASSSVEGVFSYNEQFF
TRBV19	TRBJ1-2	NA	NA	TGTGCCAGTAGTATAGATCGAGGAGCTTACTATGGCTACACCTTC	CASSIDRGAYYGYTF
TRBV4-1	TRBJ1-3	NA	NA	TGCGCCAGCAGCCAAGGAGAGAGCTCTGGAAACACCATATATTTT	CASSQGESSGNTIYF
TRBV11-3	TRBJ2-1	TRBD2	NA	TGTGCCAGCAGCCCCTGGACTAGCGGTTACAATGAGCAGTTCTTC	CASSPWTSGYNEQFF
TRBV5-1	TRBJ1-3	NA	NA	TGCGCCAGCAAACAACAGGCCTCTGGAAACACCATATATTTT	CASKQQASGNTIYF
TRBV6-5	TRBJ2-2	NA	once	TGTGCCAGCCGGGCACGCTCCTGGGCCGGGGAGCTGTTTTTT	CASRARSWAGELFF
TRBV5-1	TRBJ2-3	NA	NA	TGCGCCAGCAGCTTGGTCGGGGCTGAGGATACGCAGTATTTT	CASSLVGAEDTQYF
TRBV30	TRBJ1-2	NA	NA	TGTGCCTGGAGTGTAAGGGGGGCCCTTGGCTACACCTTC	CAWSVRGALGYTF
TRBV19	TRBJ1-2	NA	NA	TGTGCCAGTAGTATAGCGACCGCCTCCAACTATGGCTACACCTTC	CASSIATASNYGYTF
TRBV7-8	TRBJ1-3	NA	NA	TGTGCCAGCAGCTTAGCCCTCTCTTTCGGAAACACCATATATTTT	CASSLALSFGNTIYF
TRBV5-1	TRBJ2-3	NA	NA	TGCGCCAGCAGCGGAGGGACTGCGGGCGCAGATACGCAGTATTTT	CASSGGTAGADTQYF
TRBV10-3	TRBJ1-1	TRBD1	few	TGTGCCATCAGTGAGCCGGGACAGGGGACCGTTGAAGCTTTCTTT	CAISEPGQGTVEAFF
TRBV28	TRBJ1-2	TRBD1	NA	TGTGCCAGCAGGACATGGGACAGGGCCTATGGCTACACCTTC	CASRTWDRAYGYTF
TRBV25-1	TRBJ1-3	TRBD1	NA	TGTGCCAGCAGTGTAGGGACAGCTGGAAACACCATATATTTT	CASSVGTAGNTIYF
TRBV5-4	TRBJ2-7	NA	NA	TGTGCCAGCAGCTTGGATCCGGGGCTCACCTACGAGCAGTACTTC	CASSLDPGLTYEQYF
TRBV28	TRBJ2-7	NA	once	TGTGCCAGCCAGGCACGAACAGACGAAGCCTACGAGCAGTGCTTC	CASQARTDEAYEQCF
TRBV15	TRBJ2-1	TRBD1	NA	TGTGCCACCAGCCCCCAGGGACAGGGACCCAATGAGCAGTTCTTC	CATSPQGQGPNEQFF
TRBV30	TRBJ1-2	NA	once	TGTGCCTGGAGTGTACAGGGCGAATATGGCTACACCTTC	CAWSVQGEYGYTF
TRBV5-1	TRBJ1-2	NA	NA	TGCGCCAGCAGCCGAGGGGGGGCGTACGGCCCGGGAGCTAACTATGGCTACACCTTC	CASSRGGAYGPGANYGYTF
TRBV28	TRBJ1-2	NA	NA	TGTGCCAGCAGTTTGGATCAAACAGGGTCCTATGGCTACACCTTC	CASSLDQTGSYGYTF
TRBV11-1	TRBJ2-7	TRBD1	NA	TGTGCCAGCAGCCTGGGACAGGGGCTGGGCGAGCAGTACTTC	CASSLGQGLGEQYF
TRBV3-1/TRBV3-2	TRBJ1-3	NA	once	TGTGCCAGCAGCCAGGGTTCTGGAAACACCATATATTTT	CASSQGSGNTIYF
TRBV7-2	TRBJ1-5	TRBD1	NA	TGTGCCAGCAGCTTAGTGGGACAGGGGGCGAATCAGCCCCAGCATTTT	CASSLVGQGANQPQHF
TRBV27	TRBJ2-1	TRBD2	NA	TGTGCCAGCAGTTTAAGCGGGAGCCGCTCCTACAATGAGCAGTTCTTC	CASSLSGSRSYNEQFF
TRBV6-5	TRBJ1-1	NA	NA	TGTGCCAGCAGTTACGCTATTAAACCCCCCAGCACTGAAGCTTTCTTT	CASSYAIKPPSTEAFF
TRBV4-3	TRBJ2-4	NA	NA	TGCGCCAGCAGCCAAGATGGGTCAGGGTCCTTAGCCAAAAACATTCAGTACTTC	CASSQDGSGSLAKNIQYF